This TCR beta chain was sequenced for a study of T-cell reconstitution after alpha-beta-depleted transplantation in children. Findings and caveats of the study: A year had passed since transplant, and T-cell counts and diversity by then came mostly from newly produced T cells. Several hundred expanded graft clones reportedly gave rise to the alpha-beta T cells present about two months after transplant.

Regarding this clonotype: Its target is not known.

Unique molecular identifiers tagged the TCRbeta library. TCRdb processed the PCR reads anew with MiXCR; each CDR3 protein has one entry. The sample has about 980,000 distinct CDR3 sequences, 25% to 30% seen once. The CDR3 is 13 residues long. Per germline, CDR1 LGHNA and CDR2 YSLEER. V lost 5 bases and J lost 4, with 11 bases in between. This sequence originates from a boy less than two years old who had a stem cell transplant for SCID, so the T cells may come from the graft donor. The chain joins TRBV4-3 to TRBJ2-5; D is perhaps TRBD1 (5 bases). The sequencing here drew on PBMCs, mostly from graft donor cells, taken 360 days after TCRalphabeta/CD19-depleted stem cell transplant. CDR3 protein: CASSDSSRETQYF. The CDR3 bases are TGCGCCAGCAGCGACAGTTCAAGAGAGACCCAGTACTTC.